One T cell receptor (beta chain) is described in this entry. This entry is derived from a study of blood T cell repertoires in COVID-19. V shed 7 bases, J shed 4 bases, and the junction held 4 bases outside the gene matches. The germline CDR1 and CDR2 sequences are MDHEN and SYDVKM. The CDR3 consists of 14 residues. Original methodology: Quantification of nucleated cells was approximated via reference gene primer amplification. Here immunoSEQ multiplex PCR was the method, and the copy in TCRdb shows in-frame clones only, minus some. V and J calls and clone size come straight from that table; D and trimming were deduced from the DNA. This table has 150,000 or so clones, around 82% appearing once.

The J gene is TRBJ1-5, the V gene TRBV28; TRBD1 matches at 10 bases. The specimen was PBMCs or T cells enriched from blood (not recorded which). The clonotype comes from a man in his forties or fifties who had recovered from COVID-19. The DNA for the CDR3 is TGTGCCAGCACCGGGACAGGGGCAAATCAGCCCCAGCATTTT. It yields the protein CASTGTGANQPQHF. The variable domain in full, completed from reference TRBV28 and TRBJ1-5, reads DVKVTQSSRYLVKRTGEKVFLECVQDMDHENMFWYRQDPGLGLRLIYFSYDVKMKEKGDIPEGYSVSREKKERFSLILESASTNQTSMYLCASTGTGANQPQHFGDGTRLSIL.